This is a list of T cell receptor beta chains from one sample in a study of T cells in Graves' hyperthyroidism and ophthalmopathy. TCRdb fed the multiplex PCR reads into MiXCR, producing one record per CDR3 protein. The sample shows about 360,000 distinct CDR3 sequences, less than 15% of them seen only once. Material: blood. The origin of the receptors is a woman younger than 30 with Graves' hyperthyroidism. The CDR3 runs from the conserved cysteine through the conserved F or W. Each record gives: D gene, V gene, clone size, J gene, CDR3 DNA, CDR3 protein. A D gene is named only where the DNA matches it firmly. Only some rows state a clone size, as once, few, many or a class for expanded clones.

D gene: .; V gene: TRBV4-1; clone size: many; J gene: TRBJ1-4; CDR3 DNA: TGCGCCAGCAGCCCGGACAAGGATCCAACTAATGAAAAACTGTTTTTT; CDR3 protein: CASSPDKDPTNEKLFF
D gene: .; V gene: TRBV3-1; clone size: many; J gene: TRBJ2-7; CDR3 DNA: TGTGCCAGCAGCCAAGATCTGAACAGGCAGTGGAACGAGCAGTACTTC; CDR3 protein: CASSQDLNRQWNEQYF
D gene: .; V gene: TRBV7-9; clone size: many; J gene: TRBJ2-2; CDR3 DNA: TGTGCCAGCAAAGACGGGAACACCGGGGAGCTGTTTTTT; CDR3 protein: CASKDGNTGELFF
D gene: .; V gene: TRBV19; clone size: few; J gene: TRBJ1-1; CDR3 DNA: TGTGCCAGTAGTTTTGCCGCAGGGAACACTGAAGCTTTCTTT; CDR3 protein: CASSFAAGNTEAFF
D gene: TRBD1; V gene: TRBV6-4; clone size: .; J gene: TRBJ2-1; CDR3 DNA: TGTGCCAGCAGTCCCACGGGACAGGGGGTAGATGAGCAGTTCTTC; CDR3 protein: CASSPTGQGVDEQFF
D gene: .; V gene: TRBV28; clone size: many; J gene: TRBJ1-5; CDR3 DNA: TGTGCCAGCAGCACTCCGATCCAGCCCCAGCATTTT; CDR3 protein: CASSTPIQPQHF
D gene: .; V gene: TRBV2; clone size: few; J gene: TRBJ1-3; CDR3 DNA: TGTGCCAGCAGTGAACGGGACGGCGCAAATTTT; CDR3 protein: CASSERDGANF
D gene: .; V gene: TRBV5-6; clone size: .; J gene: TRBJ2-6; CDR3 DNA: TGTGCCAGCAGCTTTTCAGGTGTCTCTGGGGCCAACGTCCTGACTTTC; CDR3 protein: CASSFSGVSGANVLTF
D gene: TRBD1; V gene: TRBV20-1; clone size: few; J gene: TRBJ2-1; CDR3 DNA: TGCAGTGCCCCTCCCCAGGGGGCAAATGAGCAGTTCTTC; CDR3 protein: CSAPPQGANEQFF
D gene: .; V gene: TRBV7-3; clone size: many; J gene: TRBJ2-1; CDR3 DNA: TGTGCCAGCAGCTTAATTCCCTCAGATCAGGATGAGCAGTTCTTC; CDR3 protein: CASSLIPSDQDEQFF
D gene: .; V gene: TRBV15; clone size: .; J gene: TRBJ2-5; CDR3 DNA: TGTGCCACCAGCAGACCCAGAGCAGGGACGGGAGAGACCCAGTACTTC; CDR3 protein: CATSRPRAGTGETQYF
D gene: TRBD1; V gene: TRBV6-1; clone size: many; J gene: TRBJ2-7; CDR3 DNA: TGTGCCAGCGAGGAGGGGACAGGGGGGGACGAGCAGTACTTC; CDR3 protein: CASEEGTGGDEQYF
D gene: .; V gene: TRBV28; clone size: .; J gene: TRBJ1-2; CDR3 DNA: TGTGCCAGCAGCAGCCCGGGACGGTTTTCTTCTGGCTACACCTTC; CDR3 protein: CASSSPGRFSSGYTF
D gene: .; V gene: TRBV28; clone size: .; J gene: TRBJ2-7; CDR3 DNA: TGTGCCAGCGAGGACGCAGGCTACTCTTCCTACGAGCAGTACTTC; CDR3 protein: CASEDAGYSSYEQYF
D gene: .; V gene: TRBV11-2; clone size: many; J gene: TRBJ1-5; CDR3 DNA: TGTGCCAGCAGCTTAGATTTAAGAGATAATCAGCCCCAGCATTTT; CDR3 protein: CASSLDLRDNQPQHF
D gene: .; V gene: TRBV20-1; clone size: many; J gene: TRBJ2-5; CDR3 DNA: TGCAGTCCCGGCCAGGGCGAACAAGAGACCCAGTACTTC; CDR3 protein: CSPGQGEQETQYF
D gene: TRBD2; V gene: TRBV7-2; clone size: many; J gene: TRBJ2-2; CDR3 DNA: TGTGCCAGCAGCCCCCCCCGGGTTAGCGGGATAGTAAAGACCGGGGAGCTGTTTTTT; CDR3 protein: CASSPPRVSGIVKTGELFF
D gene: TRBD2; V gene: TRBV12-3/TRBV12-4; clone size: many; J gene: TRBJ2-5; CDR3 DNA: TGTGCCAGCAGTTTACAGGGACTAGGGGGAGAGACCCAGTACTTC; CDR3 protein: CASSLQGLGGETQYF
D gene: TRBD1; V gene: TRBV3-1; clone size: many; J gene: TRBJ1-2; CDR3 DNA: TGTGCCAGCAGCTCGCAAAACAGGGGGTATCAGGATGGCTACACCTTC; CDR3 protein: CASSSQNRGYQDGYTF